These T cell receptor beta chains were read from a single sample in a study of a mutant IDH1 vaccine in newly diagnosed glioma. Here immunoSEQ multiplex PCR was the method, and the copy in TCRdb shows in-frame clones only, minus some. The data contain over 50,000 clones, 75% to 90% of them singletons. Their specific antigens are unknown. This sample comprised PBMCs, obtained from a glioma patient whose treatment included an IDH1 peptide vaccine. All receptors derive from a woman between 40 and 50 years old with glioma. Both conserved end residues are trimmed from each CDR3.

V gene | CDR3 protein
TRBV4-2 | ASSQEVTNSPLH
TRBV11-2 | ASSLGPRRRTYNEQF
TRBV2 | ASRLGGSGELF
TRBV5-4 | ASSLVGETQY
TRBV2 | ASSLGAGGRQETQY
TRBV30 | AWGTGGNQPQH
TRBV10-2 | ASRQAGQTGEQY
TRBV27 | ASSWGQGRRNTEAF
TRBV29-1 | SVAIRLAGTYEQF
TRBV7-9 | ASSPDGGRDIQY
TRBV25-1 | ASSEPGSREKLF
TRBV7-2 | ASSLEWRRGGVKTQY
TRBV18 | ASSRPGTGVYEQY
TRBV29-1 | SALTGVNTGELF
TRBV27 | ASSLGGVEPQH
TRBV5-1 | ASSFPWSGGASTDTQY
TRBV6-5 | ASSYEGGGVNTEAF
TRBV5-1 | ASSTGLGGDTQY
TRBV30 | AWGTLHNEQF
TRBV19 | ASILDINSNQPQH
TRBV5-4 | ASSFRTQVPSGYT
TRBV5-1 | ASSRDIGTEAF
TRBV30 | AWSVFGYEQY
TRBV2 | ASKPGQGYGYT
TRBV6-1 | ASSLADSTDTQY
TRBV5-4 | ASSSGGYGNTIY
TRBV27 | ASSPLDRGWGGYT
TRBV27 | ASRTGTNNSPLH
TRBV5-6 | ASSGQKTGYT
TRBV2 | ASSWTVSYNEQF
TRBV18 | ASSPTSGGANEQF
TRBV5-1 | ASSLAASYEQY
TRBV5-6 | ASSLGTREETQY
TRBV5-4 | ASSLAGGGRAYGYT
TRBV4-1 | ASSQVIPPAGGYRTGELF
TRBV19 | ASSRSWGSIPTAYNEQF
TRBV9 | ASSPGVGATNEKLF